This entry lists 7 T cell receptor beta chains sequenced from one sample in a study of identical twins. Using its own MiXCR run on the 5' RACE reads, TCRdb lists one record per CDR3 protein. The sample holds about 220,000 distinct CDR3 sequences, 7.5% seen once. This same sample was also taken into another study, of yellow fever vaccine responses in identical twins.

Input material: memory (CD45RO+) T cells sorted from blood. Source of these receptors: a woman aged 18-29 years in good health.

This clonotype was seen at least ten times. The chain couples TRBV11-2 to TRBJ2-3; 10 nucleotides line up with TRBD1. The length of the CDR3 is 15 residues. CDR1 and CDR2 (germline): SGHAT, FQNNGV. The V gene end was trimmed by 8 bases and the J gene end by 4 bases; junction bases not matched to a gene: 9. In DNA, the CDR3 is TGTGCCAGCGGGGACAGGGGTTTGAGCGCAGATACGCAGTATTTT. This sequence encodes CASGDRGLSADTQYF.

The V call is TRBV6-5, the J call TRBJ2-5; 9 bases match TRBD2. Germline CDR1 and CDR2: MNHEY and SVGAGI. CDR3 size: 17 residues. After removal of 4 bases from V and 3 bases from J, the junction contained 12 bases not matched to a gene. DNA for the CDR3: TGTGCCAGCAGTTCTCTCCTCCTAGCGGGGTGGAAAGAGACCCAGTACTTC. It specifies CASSSLLLAGWKETQYF.

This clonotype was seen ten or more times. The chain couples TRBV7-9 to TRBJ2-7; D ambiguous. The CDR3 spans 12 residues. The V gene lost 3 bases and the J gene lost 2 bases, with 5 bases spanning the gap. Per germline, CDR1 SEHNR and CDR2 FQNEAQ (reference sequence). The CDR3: CASSFDTYEQYF. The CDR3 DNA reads TGTGCCAGCAGCTTTGACACCTACGAGCAGTACTTC.

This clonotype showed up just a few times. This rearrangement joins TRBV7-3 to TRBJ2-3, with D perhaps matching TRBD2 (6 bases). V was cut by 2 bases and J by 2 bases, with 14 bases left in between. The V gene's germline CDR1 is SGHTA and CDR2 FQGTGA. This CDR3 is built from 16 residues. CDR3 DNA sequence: TGTGCCAGCAGCTTACTCGGGGACTCCTACACAGATACGCAGTATTTT. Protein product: CASSLLGDSYTDTQYF.

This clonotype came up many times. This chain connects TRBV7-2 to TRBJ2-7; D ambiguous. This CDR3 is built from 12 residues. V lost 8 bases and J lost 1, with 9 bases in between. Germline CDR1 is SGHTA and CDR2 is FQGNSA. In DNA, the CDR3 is TGTGCCAGCGGAATAAGATCCTACGAGCAGTACTTC. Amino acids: CASGIRSYEQYF.

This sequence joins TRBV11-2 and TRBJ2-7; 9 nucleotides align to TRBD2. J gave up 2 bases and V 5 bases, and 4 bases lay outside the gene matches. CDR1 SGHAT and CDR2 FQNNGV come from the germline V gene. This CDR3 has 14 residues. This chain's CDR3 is CASSPTSGAYEQYF. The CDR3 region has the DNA TGTGCCAGCAGCCCGACTAGCGGAGCCTACGAGCAGTACTTC.

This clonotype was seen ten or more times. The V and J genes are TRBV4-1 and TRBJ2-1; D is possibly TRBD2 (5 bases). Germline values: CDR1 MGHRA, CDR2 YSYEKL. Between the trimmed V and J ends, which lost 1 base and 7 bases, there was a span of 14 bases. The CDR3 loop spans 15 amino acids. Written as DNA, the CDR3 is TGCGCCAGCAGCCAAGGTCTAGCAGTCGGTAATGAGCAGTTCTTC. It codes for CASSQGLAVGNEQFF.